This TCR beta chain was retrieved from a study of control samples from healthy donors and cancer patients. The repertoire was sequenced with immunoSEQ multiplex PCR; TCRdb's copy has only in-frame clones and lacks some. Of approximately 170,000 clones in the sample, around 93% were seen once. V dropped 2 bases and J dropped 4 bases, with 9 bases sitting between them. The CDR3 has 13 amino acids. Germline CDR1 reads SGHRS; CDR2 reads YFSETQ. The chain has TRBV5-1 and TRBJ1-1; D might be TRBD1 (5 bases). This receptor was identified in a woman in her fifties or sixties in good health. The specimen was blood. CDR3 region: CASSFQGITEAFF. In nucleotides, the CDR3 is TGCGCCAGCAGCTTTCAGGGAATCACTGAAGCTTTCTTT.